The 19 T cell receptor beta chains presented below share a single source sample, sequenced in a study of T-cell reconstitution after alpha-beta-depleted transplantation in children. The TCRbeta library was prepared with unique molecular identifiers. TCRdb fed the PCR reads into MiXCR, producing one record per CDR3 protein. The table shows some 200,000 distinct CDR3 sequences, with about 8.2% occurring only once. Source: PBMCs, mostly from graft donor cells, taken 360 days after TCRalphabeta/CD19-depleted stem cell transplant. These receptors all stem from a male patient aged 2-10 years who had a stem cell transplant for acute myeloid leukemia, so the T cells may come from the graft donor.

In this sample, this clonotype turned up a few times. The chain recombines TRBV6-1 with TRBJ2-7; TRBD1 matches 9 bases. The V gene end was trimmed by 7 bases and the J gene end by 3 bases; junction bases not matched to a gene: 10. The length of the CDR3 is 15 residues. Germline CDR1 reads MNHNS; CDR2 reads SASEGT. In DNA, the CDR3 is TGTGCCAGCAAACCGTCCGGGACAGGGTTCTACGAGCAGTACTTC. Translation gives CASKPSGTGFYEQYF.

This clonotype was seen at least ten times. The gene calls are TRBV12-3 or TRBV12-4 and TRBJ2-1, with D possibly being TRBD2 (6 bases). The CDR3 loop spans 14 amino acids. Trimming stripped 10 bases from V and 2 bases from J, with 15 bases between. The CDR3, as DNA: TGTGCCACCTACCCGGGACTCCCCTACAATGAGCAGTTCTTC. It codes for CATYPGLPYNEQFF.

CDR3 residues: CASRGEEGRGNQPQHF. As DNA, the CDR3 is TGTGCCAGCAGGGGGGAGGAGGGGAGGGGCAATCAGCCCCAGCATTTT. The chain recombines TRBV12-3 or TRBV12-4 with TRBJ1-5; tentatively, D is TRBD1 (5 bases). The CDR3 runs 16 residues. V shed 6 bases and J shed 2 bases, with 17 bases lying between them.

In this sample, this clonotype turned up many times. The J gene is TRBJ1-4, the V gene TRBV11-2; the D is unclear. The CDR3 runs to 13 residues. Germline V gene data show CDR1 as SGHAT and CDR2 as FQNNGV. V was trimmed by 3 bases and J by 8 bases, leaving 10 bases between them. CDR3 sequence (DNA): TGTGCCAGCAGCTTCATCCCGGGGGAAAAACTGTTTTTT. Protein: CASSFIPGEKLFF. The full variable domain, completed using reference TRBV11-2 and TRBJ1-4, is EAGVAQSPRYKIIEKRQSVAFWCNPISGHATLYWYQQILGQGPKLLIQFQNNGVVDDSQLPKDRFSAERLKGVDSTLKIQPAKLEDSAVYLCASSFIPGEKLFFGSGTQLSVL.

A note on this clonotype: The conserved phenylalanine or tryptophan is not found at the CDR3 terminus, so this likely reflects a read error. V is TRBV20-1 and J is TRBJ2-1, with D hard to call. The V gene's germline CDR1 is DFQATT and CDR2 SNEGSKA (reference sequence). The V gene lost 6 bases and the J gene lost 3 bases, with 12 bases spanning the gap. The CDR3 length is 13 residues. The CDR3 here is CSAPGTDYNEQFC. The DNA for the CDR3 is TGCAGTGCCCCCGGTACGGACTACAATGAGCAGTTCTGC.

Worth noting for this clonotype: One junction end disagrees with the germline gene, perhaps due to a read error. CDR3 loop: CASGLRDGDNEQFF. In DNA form, the CDR3 reads TGCGCCAGCGGCTTAAGGGACGGAGACAATGAGCAGTTCTTC. The chain employs TRBV5-1 and TRBJ2-1, with D perhaps given as TRBD1 or TRBD2 (5 bases each). The CDR3 has 14 residues. CDR1 and CDR2 from the germline V gene are SGHRS and YFSETQ.

J is TRBJ1-6 and V is TRBV10-3; D unclear. The CDR3 has 12 amino acids. Germline V gene data show CDR1 as ENHRY and CDR2 as SYGVKD. Trimming took 4 bases from V and 8 from J, leaving 6 bases between them. The CDR3 DNA sequence: TGTGCCATCAGTGGAACGGATTCACCCCTCCACTTT. Its translation is CAISGTDSPLHF.

In its sample, this clonotype was seen many times. At one end the junction does not follow the germline gene, possibly because of a read error. V usage is TRBV7-7 and J usage is TRBJ2-3, with 11 bases that match TRBD2. Germline V gene sequence: CDR1 SSHAT, CDR2 FNYEAQ (reference sequence). CDR3 size: 15 residues. This CDR3 reads CASSLAGGPTDTQYF. CDR3 nucleotides: TGTGCTAGCAGCTTAGCGGGGGGGCCAACAGATACGCAGTATTTT.

This clonotype has a handful of counts. The V gene is TRBV7-8, the J gene TRBJ2-5; D is tentatively TRBD1 or TRBD2 (6 bases each). Germline lookup yields CDR1 SGHVS and CDR2 FQNEAQ. The CDR3 totals 17 residues. Trimming cost V 1 base and J 5 bases, with 20 bases left between them. This chain's CDR3 is CASSLVGGRGREETQYF. The CDR3 coding sequence is TGTGCCAGCAGCTTAGTCGGTGGTCGGGGGCGCGAGGAGACCCAGTACTTC.

In its sample, this clonotype was seen many times. The V call is TRBV7-2, the J call TRBJ2-7; TRBD1 matches 7 bases. After removal of 1 base from V and 7 bases from J, the junction contained 7 bases not matched to a gene. The germline V gene encodes CDR1 SGHTA and CDR2 FQGNSA. The CDR3 has 14 amino acids. The CDR3 nucleotides read TGTGCCAGCAGCTTAGGCGGACAGGACTGGGAGCAGTACGTC. Its protein product is CASSLGGQDWEQYV.

The V gene is TRBV12-3 or TRBV12-4, the J gene TRBJ1-5; D unclear. The CDR3 is made up of 12 amino acids. V was shortened by 6 bases and J by 12 bases, with 15 bases between the two germline ends. The CDR3 nucleotides are TGTGCCAGCAGAGCAGGAGCCGAGGGCCAGCATTTT. It yields the protein CASRAGAEGQHF.

At least ten counts were recorded for this clonotype. This chain links TRBV12-3 or TRBV12-4 with TRBJ1-1; TRBD1 aligns across 7 bases. The CDR3 is made up of 11 amino acids. The V and J ends lost 8 bases and 11 bases, in that order; junction bases with no gene match: 8. CDR3 DNA sequence: TGTGCCAGCTCCTCTAGGGGGCCGGCTTTCTTT. Translating it yields CASSSRGPAFF.

This clonotype was recorded at least ten times. This chain links TRBV5-1 with TRBJ1-3, with D hard to call. Trimming left V 4 bases short and J 0 bases short, with 8 bases between. Germline loops: CDR1 SGHRS, CDR2 YFSETQ. This CDR3 comprises 14 residues. CDR3 DNA sequence: TGCGCCAGCAGCGCCTACAGCTCTGGAAACACCATATATTTT. Translation gives CASSAYSSGNTIYF.

The table lists this clonotype with many counts. This chain links TRBV12-3 or TRBV12-4 with TRBJ1-1, with D uncertain. CDR3 length equals 14 residues. V was clipped by 6 bases and J by 3 bases, with 14 bases between them. CDR3 bases: TGTGCCAGCAGCATCGGCCCCGGCTACACTGAAGCTTTCTTT. It specifies CASSIGPGYTEAFF.

The chain carries TRBV2 and TRBJ2-3; D gene unclear. In germline, CDR1 is SNHLY, CDR2 FYNNEI. This CDR3 is 12 amino acids long. Trimming took 9 bases from V and 2 from J, leaving 9 bases between them. The chain's CDR3 is CASCQATDTQYF. CDR3 nucleotides: TGTGCCAGTTGCCAGGCCACAGATACGCAGTATTTT.

The chain recombines TRBV10-3 with TRBJ2-2, with 7 bases fitting TRBD1. Trimming took 4 bases from V and 3 from J; bases not matched to a gene: 17. Germline V lookup: CDR1 ENHRY, CDR2 SYGVKD. The CDR3 runs 19 residues. CDR3 DNA sequence: TGTGCCATCAGTGCCCCCAAAGGCGACCGGGACAGACACACCGGGGAGCTGTTTTTT. Its translation: CAISAPKGDRDRHTGELFF.

The chain couples TRBV7-8 to TRBJ2-5; TRBD2 might be the D (6 bases). Germline loops: CDR1 SGHVS, CDR2 FQNEAQ. The CDR3 has 16 residues. Trimming took 5 bases from V and 4 from J, leaving 20 bases between them. The DNA for the CDR3 is TGTGCCAGCAGCAGACCCAGGTCGGGGGTTGGAGAGACCCAGTACTTC. Protein sequence: CASSRPRSGVGETQYF. The variable domain in full, with the rest retrieved from reference TRBV7-8 and TRBJ2-5, is GAGVSQSPRYKVAKRGQDVALRCDPISGHVSLFWYQQALGQGPEFLTYFQNEAQLDKSGLPSDRFFAERPEGSVSTLKIQRTQQEDSAVYLCASSRPRSGVGETQYFGPGTRLLVL.

There are many counts of this clonotype. The genes are TRBV25-1 and TRBJ2-1; D is undetermined. Trimming cost V 1 base and J 2 bases, with 6 bases left between them. CDR3 length: 14 residues. Germline V gene lookup returns CDR1 MGHDK and CDR2 SYGVNS. CDR3 DNA sequence: TGTGCCAGCAGTGAATTGGACCCCTACAATGAGCAGTTCTTC. It specifies CASSELDPYNEQFF.

Notes on this clonotype: At one of its ends the junction is not consistent with the germline gene, which may arise from a read error. The gene calls are TRBV7-7 and TRBJ2-5; TRBD2 aligns across 10 bases. Per the germline V gene, CDR1 is SSHAT and CDR2 is FNYEAQ (reference sequence). CDR3 length: 20 residues. The DNA of the CDR3 is TGTGCTAGCAGCTCCACCACCAGCGGGGGGGCCTTTATCGAACGAGAGACCCAGTACTTC. It translates to CASSSTTSGGAFIERETQYF. The variable domain in full, completed from reference TRBV7-7 and TRBJ2-5, reads GAGVSQSPRYKVTKRGQDVTLRCDPISSHATLYWYQQALGQGPEFLTYFNYEAQPDKSGLPSDRFSAERPEGSISTLTIQRTEQRDSAMYRCASSSTTSGGAFIERETQYFGPGTRLLVL.